What follows are 24 T cell receptor beta chains derived from one specimen sequenced in a study of blood T cell repertoires in COVID-19. The table came from immunoSEQ multiplex PCR; TCRdb's copy has only in-frame clones and leaves some out. The sample holds some 270,000 clones; roughly 89% are singletons and the top ten take roughly 4.5%. The sample taken for sequencing was peripheral blood. These receptors came from a woman aged 40-49 years who had recovered from COVID-19.

The chain is built from TRBV9 and TRBJ2-5, with 8 bases fitting TRBD2. The length of the CDR3 is 16 residues. Germline V CDR1 and CDR2: SGDLS, YYNGEE. V lost 0 bases and J lost 0; bases outside the gene matches: 4. The CDR3: CASSVAGGENQETQYF. The CDR3 DNA follows: TGTGCCAGCAGCGTAGCGGGAGGGGAAAACCAAGAGACCCAGTACTTC.

This CDR3 reads CASSPGLAGVAGELFF. The DNA of the CDR3 is TGTGCCAGCAGCCCGGGACTAGCGGGAGTGGCCGGGGAGCTGTTTTTT. The chain combines TRBV14 with TRBJ2-2, with 14 bases identical to TRBD2. The CDR3 is 16 amino acids. J gave up 6 bases and V 4 bases, and 4 bases lay outside the gene matches. CDR1 SGHDN and CDR2 FVKESK come from the germline V gene. Complete variable domain (other parts from reference TRBV14 and TRBJ2-2): EAGVTQFPSHSVIEKGQTVTLRCDPISGHDNLYWYRRVMGKEIKFLLHFVKESKQDESGMPNNRFLAERTGGTYSTLKVQPAELEDSGVYFCASSPGLAGVAGELFFGEGSRLTVL.

This rearrangement joins TRBV2 to TRBJ2-7; D remains unclear. CDR3 length equals 13 residues. The germline gives CDR1 SNHLY, CDR2 FYNNEI. V lost 5 bases to trimming and J lost 6 bases, with 14 bases between them. In DNA, the CDR3 is TGTGCCAGCAGTCTGACACCTCCGGTCGAGCAGTACTTC. Its protein is CASSLTPPVEQYF.

The CDR3, as DNA: TGTGCCAGCAGTCCCCTGAGCGTGAACACTGAAGCTTTCTTT. Protein: CASSPLSVNTEAFF. The chain is built from TRBV2 and TRBJ1-1; D ambiguous. CDR1 and CDR2 (germline): SNHLY, FYNNEI. This CDR3 region has 14 residues. The germline V and J ends were trimmed by 5 bases and 0 bases, with 10 bases remaining between them. Complete variable domain (other parts from reference TRBV2 and TRBJ1-1): EPEVTQTPSHQVTQMGQEVILRCVPISNHLYFYWYRQILGQKVEFLVSFYNNEISEKSEIFDDQFSVERPDGSNFTLKIRSTKLEDSAMYFCASSPLSVNTEAFFGQGTRLTVV.

The V call is TRBV21-1, the J call TRBJ2-1; whether TRBD2, the table's D call, matches the DNA was not checked. TRBV21-1 is marked as a pseudogene. The CDR3 spans 17 residues. The CDR3 DNA sequence: TGTGCCAGCAGCAAAGTCGTGACTAGCGGGACCAACAATGAGCAGTTCTTC. It codes for CASSKVVTSGTNNEQFF.

The chain links TRBV4-3 to TRBJ2-1; tentative D call: TRBD2 (5 bases). CDR1 LGHNA and CDR2 YSLEER come from the germline V gene. The V and J ends lost 0 bases and 0 bases respectively, with 9 bases between them. The CDR3 is 16 residues long. CDR3 DNA sequence: TGCGCCAGCAGCCAAGATAACGAGGGCTCCTACAATGAGCAGTTCTTC. It specifies CASSQDNEGSYNEQFF.

The V gene is TRBV27, the J gene TRBJ1-6; a possible D gene is TRBD1 (6 bases). Trimming removed 2 bases from V and 10 bases from J, with 24 bases in between. The CDR3 has 18 residues. Germline V gene sequence: CDR1 MNHEY, CDR2 SMNVEV (reference sequence). The CDR3 protein is CASSLGVWGRLIRSPLHF. The DNA of the CDR3 is TGTGCCAGCAGTTTAGGCGTCTGGGGGCGGCTTATTAGATCACCCCTCCACTTT.

This chain uses TRBV4-3 with TRBJ2-7, with TRBD2 as a possible D gene (6 bases). The CDR3 has 18 amino acids. Germline CDR1 LGHNA, CDR2 YSLEER. The V gene lost 1 base and the J gene lost 4 bases, with 23 bases spanning the gap. CDR3 in DNA: TGCGCCAGCAGCCAAGGGGGGATGAAGCTAGCGCGAACATACGAGCAGTACGTC. Protein sequence: CASSQGGMKLARTYEQYV.

DNA for the CDR3: TGTGCCAGCAGGACGACAGGGAAAACCGGGGAGCTGTTTTTT. Encoded protein: CASRTTGKTGELFF. This sequence joins TRBV2 and TRBJ2-2; 7 bases align to TRBD1. From germline, CDR1 is SNHLY and CDR2 FYNNEI. Trimming at V came to 6 bases and at J to 5 bases, leaving 6 bases not matched to a gene. The CDR3 contains 14 residues.

The CDR3 region has the DNA TGCGCCAGCAGCTTGGGGGTTACAGGGTCGGGTGAAAAACTGTTTTTT. Translation gives CASSLGVTGSGEKLFF. The rearrangement joins TRBV5-1 to TRBJ1-4, with TRBD1 as a possible D gene (6 bases). Per germline, CDR1 SGHRS and CDR2 YFSETQ. The CDR3 totals 16 residues. V was pared by 0 bases and J by 7 bases, with 16 bases between.

The V and J genes are TRBV7-2 and TRBJ1-1; TRBD1 might be the D (5 bases). Germline CDR1 and CDR2: SGHTA and FQGNSA. V shed 5 bases and J shed 6 bases, with 16 bases lying between them. This CDR3 spans 14 amino acids. Here the CDR3 DNA reads TGTGCCAGCAGCCGGGACGGGCGGGGGGCTGAAGCTTTCTTT. Translating gives CASSRDGRGAEAFF.

This clone has a single count. The chain employs TRBV2 and TRBJ2-1; 9 positions match TRBD2. This CDR3 contains 16 residues. From germline, CDR1 is SNHLY and CDR2 FYNNEI. Unmatched junction bases numbered 16, after V lost 6 bases and J lost 10 bases. CDR3 bases: TGTGCCAGCAGCCAAAGGGCTAGCGGGGTGGAGTTCGAGCAGTTCTTC. Protein product: CASSQRASGVEFEQFF.

V gene TRBV11-2 combines with J gene TRBJ2-2; D perhaps matches TRBD1 (5 bases). The CDR3 spans 15 residues. CDR1 is SGHAT, CDR2 FQNNGV, per germline. Trimming removed 4 bases from V and 6 bases from J, with 15 bases in between. As DNA, the CDR3 is TGTGCCAGCAGCTCCCAGGGTATCGTCGCCGGGGAGCTGTTTTTT. This encodes CASSSQGIVAGELFF. The full variable domain, in which reference TRBV11-2 and TRBJ2-2 provide the parts outside the CDR3, is EAGVAQSPRYKIIEKRQSVAFWCNPISGHATLYWYQQILGQGPKLLIQFQNNGVVDDSQLPKDRFSAERLKGVDSTLKIQPAKLEDSAVYLCASSSQGIVAGELFFGEGSRLTVL.

The chain joins TRBV11-2 to TRBJ1-2; 8 bases agree with TRBD1. Germline loops: CDR1 SGHAT, CDR2 FQNNGV. Losses at the gene ends were 3 bases for V and 5 bases for J; bases not matched to a gene: 5. The length of the CDR3 is 14 residues. Written as DNA, the CDR3 is TGTGCCAGCAGCTTTACAGGGGGGAAGTATGGCTACACCTTC. This gives the protein CASSFTGGKYGYTF.

This chain joins TRBV2 and TRBJ2-5, with 8 bases identical to TRBD1. J lost 6 bases, V lost 9 bases, and 6 bases had no gene match. Germline CDR1 SNHLY, CDR2 FYNNEI. This CDR3 has 12 amino acids. The CDR3, as DNA: TGTGCCAGTCCGACAGGGGCCAAGACCCAGTACTTC. Translation: CASPTGAKTQYF.

The chain joins TRBV3-1 (or the pseudogene TRBV3-2) to TRBJ1-2; TRBD1 is a possible D gene (5 bases). The V gene's germline CDR1 is LGHDT and CDR2 YNNKEL (reference sequence). The CDR3 sequence is 14 residues long. Trimming took 0 bases from V and 4 from J, leaving 9 bases between them. CDR3 in DNA: TGTGCCAGCAGCCAAGATCAGGGACTCTATGGCTACACCTTC. Translated, it gives CASSQDQGLYGYTF.

The genes are TRBV9 and TRBJ1-2, with TRBD1 matching 12 bases. The CDR3 contains 13 residues. Germline CDR1 and CDR2: SGDLS and YYNGEE. V lost 2 bases, J lost 8 bases, and 1 base stayed unmatched. The CDR3 reads CASSVGTGGGYTF. The CDR3 DNA reads TGTGCCAGCAGCGTCGGGACAGGGGGCGGCTACACCTTC.

This sequence joins TRBV29-1 and TRBJ1-2; no clear D. The V and J ends lost 5 bases and 1 base respectively, with 8 bases between them. CDR1 is SQVTM and CDR2 is ANQGSEA in the germline V gene. CDR3 length: 12 residues. This chain's CDR3 is CSVSEYNYGYTF. CDR3 DNA sequence: TGCAGCGTTTCGGAGTATAACTATGGCTACACCTTC.

The CDR3, as DNA: TGCGCCAGCAGCTTAATCGGGACAAACTCTGAAGCTTTCTTT. It specifies CASSLIGTNSEAFF. The chain employs TRBV5-1 and TRBJ1-1, with D possibly being TRBD1 (6 bases). V was shortened by 2 bases and J by 6 bases, with 14 bases between the two germline ends. The CDR3 runs to 14 residues. Germline CDR1 is SGHRS and CDR2 is YFSETQ.

This clone was detected once. V usage is TRBV19 and J usage is TRBJ2-2, with 10 nucleotides matching TRBD1. The CDR3 length is 15 residues. Looked up from germline, CDR1 is LNHDA and CDR2 is SQIVND (reference sequence). The J segment lost 4 bases and the V segment lost 5 bases, leaving 4 bases of the junction unmatched. This chain's CDR3 is CASSYDRGPTGELFF. CDR3 nucleotide sequence: TGTGCCAGTAGTTATGACAGGGGGCCCACCGGGGAGCTGTTTTTT. The full variable domain, completed using reference TRBV19 and TRBJ2-2, is DGGITQSPKYLFRKEGQNVTLSCEQNLNHDAMYWYRQDPGQGLRLIYYSQIVNDFQKGDIAEGYSVSREKKESFPLTVTSAQKNPTAFYLCASSYDRGPTGELFFGEGSRLTVL.

The chain carries TRBV27 and TRBJ2-1; the D gene is possibly TRBD2 (5 bases). Looked up from germline, CDR1 is MNHEY and CDR2 is SMNVEV (reference sequence). Trimming shortened V by 2 bases and J by 8 bases, and 13 bases separated the two germline ends. The CDR3 runs 14 residues. The CDR3 reads CASSLVLVGDEQFF. The CDR3 DNA is TGTGCCAGCAGTTTAGTACTAGTCGGTGATGAGCAGTTCTTC.

V is TRBV2 and J is TRBJ2-1; D not certain. Germline CDR1 is SNHLY and CDR2 is FYNNEI. The V end was cut by 4 bases, the J end by 0 bases, with 4 bases between. This CDR3 spans 13 amino acids. CDR3 in amino acids: CASSGSSYNEQFF. CDR3 in DNA: TGTGCCAGCAGTGGGAGCTCCTACAATGAGCAGTTCTTC. Full variable domain (rest looked up from reference TRBV2 and TRBJ2-1): EPEVTQTPSHQVTQMGQEVILRCVPISNHLYFYWYRQILGQKVEFLVSFYNNEISEKSEIFDDQFSVERPDGSNFTLKIRSTKLEDSAMYFCASSGSSYNEQFFGPGTRLTVL.

This clone was observed a single time. CDR3 sequence: CASSLQGPQFIEQFF. CDR3 DNA sequence: TGCGCCAGCAGCTTACAGGGCCCACAATTTATTGAGCAGTTCTTC. V usage is TRBV5-1 and J usage is TRBJ2-1; tentatively, D is TRBD1 (6 bases). V was trimmed by 2 bases and J by 9 bases, leaving 18 bases between them. The germline V gene encodes CDR1 SGHRS and CDR2 YFSETQ. The CDR3 is 15 residues long.

The chain uses TRBV21-1 and TRBJ1-5; the DNA was not compared with TRBD1, the D call given in the table. TRBV21-1 is termed a pseudogene. This CDR3 has 15 amino acids. CDR3 region: CASSTTGTGNQPQHF. The CDR3 region has the DNA TGTGCCAGCAGCACCACAGGGACGGGGAATCAGCCCCAGCATTTT.